The subject of this entry is one T cell receptor beta chain. Its target is not known. This record belongs to a study of shared clonotypes between healthy human individuals. Study as a whole: Three plates were used per donor for CD4 naive, three for CD4 memory, two for CD8 naive and one for CD8 memory. Study-wide points: Clonotype sharing levels among donors were expected to vary with sequencing depth. Only blood underwent sampling, and tissue repertoires likely differ.

Splitting of each subset's genomic DNA was done evenly across several immunoSEQ plates. Sequencing was performed with immunoSEQ multiplex PCR; in TCRdb, only in-frame clones are kept and a portion is missing. This sample yields about 2.1 million clones, of which 90% to 95% are seen a single time; roughly 1.7% belongs to the top ten. V lost 0 bases and J 5 bases, leaving 6 bases between the germline ends. The CDR3 length is 12 residues. Per germline, CDR1 SGHKS and CDR2 YYEKEE (reference sequence). Cells designated naive CD8 were CD45RO-negative and were positively selected for CCR7, with terminally differentiated effector memory CD45RA+ cells excluded.

This TCR derives from a man between 18 and 29 years old in good health. Some clones in this sample may be carry-over from other donors' samples. The sample taken for sequencing was naive CD8+ T cells from PBMCs. The chain recombines TRBV5-5 with TRBJ2-7; a weak D match, TRBD1 (5 bases). The CDR3 region is CASSLVGDEQYF. In DNA form, the CDR3 reads TGTGCCAGCAGCTTGGTAGGGGACGAGCAGTACTTC.